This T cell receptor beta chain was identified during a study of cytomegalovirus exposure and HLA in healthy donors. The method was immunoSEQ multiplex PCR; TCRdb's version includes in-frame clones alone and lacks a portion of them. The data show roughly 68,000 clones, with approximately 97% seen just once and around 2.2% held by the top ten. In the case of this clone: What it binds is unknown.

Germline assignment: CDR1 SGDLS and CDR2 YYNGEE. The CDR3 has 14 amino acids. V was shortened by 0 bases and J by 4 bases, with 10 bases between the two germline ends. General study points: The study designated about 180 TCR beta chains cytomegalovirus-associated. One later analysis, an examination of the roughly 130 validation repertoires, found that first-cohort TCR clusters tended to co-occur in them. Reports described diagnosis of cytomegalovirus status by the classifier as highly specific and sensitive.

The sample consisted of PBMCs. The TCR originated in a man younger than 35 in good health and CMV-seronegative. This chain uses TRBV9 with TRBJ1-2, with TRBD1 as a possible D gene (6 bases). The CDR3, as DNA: TGTGCCAGCAGCGTAGGGGACACTCTCTATGGCTACACCTTC. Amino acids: CASSVGDTLYGYTF.